The entry below gives a single T cell receptor (beta chain) sequence along with its context. This CDR3 has 13 residues. The V and J ends lost 1 base and 7 bases respectively, with 10 bases between them. TCRdb used MiXCR to reprocess the 5' RACE reads, holding one entry per CDR3 protein. Among 1.5 million to 2 million distinct CDR3 sequences, about 30% were seen once, and the ten largest hold 0.25% to 0.3%. The data are from a study of identical twins. Sequencing input: cord blood. The chain is built from TRBV12-3 or TRBV12-4 and TRBJ1-1, with D tentatively TRBD1 (6 bases). The TCR was taken from a newborn girl in good health. The CDR3 loop is CASSLDRADEAFF. DNA of the CDR3: TGTGCCAGCAGTTTAGACAGGGCGGATGAAGCTTTCTTT.